The 19 T cell receptor beta chains presented below share a single source sample, sequenced in a study of T cell changes during pregnancy in multiple sclerosis. Here immunoSEQ multiplex PCR was the method, and the copy in TCRdb shows in-frame clones only, minus some. The table has tens of thousands of clones, 90% to 95% seen once. Sequencing used peripheral blood, obtained in the second trimester of pregnancy. These receptors were taken from a female donor with multiple sclerosis, enrolled in a pregnancy study.

V usage is TRBV6-5 and J usage is TRBJ2-3; TRBD2 matches at 9 bases. CDR3 size: 15 residues. Trimming took 5 bases from V and 3 from J; bases not matched to a gene: 6. Germline CDR1 is MNHEY and CDR2 is SVGAGI. The DNA for the CDR3 is TGTGCCAGCAGTACCCAAGCGGGGGGAACAGATACGCAGTATTTT. This encodes CASSTQAGGTDTQYF.

The chain is built from TRBV6-6 and TRBJ1-1; tentatively, D is TRBD1 (5 bases). CDR3 length: 15 residues. Trimming left V 6 bases short and J 1 base short, with 15 bases between. Germline V gives CDR1 MNHNY, CDR2 SVGAGI (reference sequence). CDR3 protein: CASSPRTHPNTEAFF. CDR3 DNA: TGTGCCAGCAGCCCCAGGACACACCCGAACACTGAAGCTTTCTTT.

This chain uses TRBV12-5 with TRBJ1-2; D is possibly TRBD1 (5 bases). Trimming removed 1 base from V and 8 bases from J, with 8 bases in between. CDR3 length: 12 amino acids. Per the germline V gene, CDR1 is LGHNT and CDR2 is FRNRAP. CDR3 coding DNA: TGTGCTAGTGGTTTGGAGGGGCACGGCTACACCTTC. Encoded protein: CASGLEGHGYTF.

V and J are TRBV27 and TRBJ1-5; 7 nucleotides agree with TRBD1. Germline V lookup: CDR1 MNHEY, CDR2 SMNVEV (reference sequence). V gave up 5 bases and J gave up 7 bases; unmatched junction bases: 14. The length of the CDR3 is 16 residues. The CDR3 is CASSDRARQGGQPQHF. CDR3 in DNA: TGTGCCAGCAGTGATAGGGCTCGACAGGGTGGGCAGCCCCAGCATTTT.

The chain recombines TRBV13 with TRBJ2-5; D remains ambiguous. The CDR3 spans 13 residues. The V gene lost 0 bases and the J gene lost 5 bases, with 7 bases spanning the gap. CDR1 is PRHDT and CDR2 is FYEKMQ in the germline V gene (reference sequence). DNA for the CDR3: TGTGCCAGCAGCTTAGGACAGTCTGAGACCCAGTACTTC. Its translation: CASSLGQSETQYF. The complete variable domain, with remaining parts taken from reference TRBV13 and TRBJ2-5, reads AAGVIQSPRHLIKEKRETATLKCYPIPRHDTVYWYQQGPGQDPQFLISFYEKMQSDKGSIPDRFSAQQFSDYHSELNMSSLELGDSALYFCASSLGQSETQYFGPGTRLLVL.

The V call is TRBV6-1, the J call TRBJ2-7, with 7 bases lining up with TRBD1. The J segment lost 2 bases and the V segment lost 7 bases, leaving 5 bases of the junction unmatched. This CDR3 has 13 amino acids. CDR1 and CDR2 from the germline V gene are MNHNS and SASEGT. This CDR3 reads CASTRGQTYEQYF. The CDR3 coding sequence is TGTGCCAGCACCCGGGGACAGACCTACGAGCAGTACTTC.

Written as DNA, the CDR3 is TGTGCCAGCTCACCAACCGGACACTATAGCAATCAGCCCCAGCATTTT. It translates to CASSPTGHYSNQPQHF. This chain joins TRBV18 and TRBJ1-5; D possibly corresponds to TRBD1 (5 bases). The germline gives CDR1 KGHSH, CDR2 LQKENI. This CDR3 has 16 amino acids. Trimming took off 2 bases at V and 0 bases at J, with 11 bases between the two ends. The full variable domain, its missing parts supplied by reference TRBV18 and TRBJ1-5, is NAGVMQNPRHLVRRRGQEARLRCSPMKGHSHVYWYRQLPEEGLKFMVYLQKENIIDESGMPKERFSAEFPKEGPSILRIQQVVRGDSAAYFCASSPTGHYSNQPQHFGDGTRLSIL.

The chain carries TRBV9 and TRBJ2-2, with TRBD1 matching over 9 bases. The germline gives CDR1 SGDLS, CDR2 YYNGEE. Unmatched junction bases numbered 5, after V lost 0 bases and J lost 5 bases. The CDR3 sequence is 16 residues long. This CDR3 reads CASSVARGTGTGELFF. CDR3 coding DNA: TGTGCCAGCAGCGTAGCCCGGGGGACAGGGACCGGGGAGCTGTTTTTT. Full variable domain (rest looked up from reference TRBV9 and TRBJ2-2): DSGVTQTPKHLITATGQRVTLRCSPRSGDLSVYWYQQSLDQGLQFLIQYYNGEERAKGNILERFSAQQFPDLHSELNLSSLELGDSALYFCASSVARGTGTGELFFGEGSRLTVL.

This rearrangement joins TRBV18 to TRBJ1-1; 7 bases map to TRBD1. Germline loops: CDR1 KGHSH, CDR2 LQKENI. The CDR3 consists of 15 residues. V trimming: 3 bases; J trimming: 1 base; junction bases outside the gene matches: 5. The CDR3 nucleotides read TGTGCCAGCTCACCGTCGGGACAGAAGAACACTGAAGCTTTCTTT. It codes for CASSPSGQKNTEAFF.

The CDR3 nucleotides are TGTGCCAGCAGCCTTAGTACAGCTAATGAAAAACTGTTTTTT. Protein product: CASSLSTANEKLFF. V is TRBV5-4 and J is TRBJ1-4; no clear D gene. The germline V gene has CDR1 SGHNT and CDR2 YYREEE (reference sequence). Trimming cost V 4 bases and J 3 bases, with 10 bases left between them. This CDR3 is 14 amino acids long. The variable domain in full, completed from reference TRBV5-4 and TRBJ1-4, reads ETGVTQSPTHLIKTRGQQVTLRCSSQSGHNTVSWYQQALGQGPQFIFQYYREEENGRGNFPPRFSGLQFPNYSSELNVNALELDDSALYLCASSLSTANEKLFFGSGTQLSVL.

In this sample, this clone turned up a few times. The chain has TRBV7-9 and TRBJ1-1; D uncertain. The germline V and J ends were trimmed by 1 base and 0 bases, with 3 bases remaining between them. The CDR3 is 13 amino acids. The germline V gene encodes CDR1 SEHNR and CDR2 FQNEAQ (reference sequence). DNA for the CDR3: TGTGCCAGCAGCTTAGATATGAACACTGAAGCTTTCTTT. Translating gives CASSLDMNTEAFF.

This chain connects TRBV6-1 to TRBJ1-1, with D possibly TRBD1 on 6 matching bases. This CDR3 region has 14 residues. The V end lost 6 bases, the J end lost 6 bases, and 17 bases lay between the germline ends. Germline CDR1 MNHNS, CDR2 SASEGT. The CDR3 nucleotides are TGTGCCAGCAGGATAACCAGGGGTTGGCCTGAAGCTTTCTTT. It yields the protein CASRITRGWPEAFF.

This rearrangement joins TRBV4-1 to TRBJ1-6; TRBD1 matches at 8 bases. The CDR3 runs to 16 residues. J gave up 11 bases and V 1 base, and 10 bases lay outside the gene matches. Germline V gives CDR1 MGHRA, CDR2 YSYEKL. The CDR3 protein is CASSQVAARTGTPLHF. The CDR3 DNA sequence: TGCGCCAGCAGCCAAGTCGCGGCCAGGACAGGGACACCCCTCCACTTT.

The chain joins TRBV13 to TRBJ1-2; possible D gene TRBD1, 5 bases. The CDR3 runs to 15 residues. Trimming removed 5 bases from V and 3 bases from J, with 16 bases in between. Germline lookup yields CDR1 PRHDT and CDR2 FYEKMQ (reference sequence). The CDR3 region has the DNA TGTGCCAGCAGCCCCGGAGGGGTAGAGTACTATGGCTACACCTTC. Translating gives CASSPGGVEYYGYTF.

This chain joins TRBV5-6 and TRBJ1-6, with D possibly matching TRBD1 (6 bases). Per the germline V gene, CDR1 is SGHDT and CDR2 is YYEEEE. The CDR3 consists of 17 residues. Trimming stripped 5 bases from V and 4 bases from J, with 19 bases between. This CDR3 reads CASSSLTGPGYNSPLHF. As DNA, the CDR3 is TGTGCCAGCAGTTCGCTGACAGGACCTGGTTATAATTCACCCCTCCACTTT.

This chain uses TRBV6-4 with TRBJ2-2; D is perhaps TRBD2 (5 bases). V was cut by 6 bases and J by 2 bases, with 13 bases left in between. The CDR3 is 15 residues long. Germline V lookup: CDR1 MRHNA, CDR2 SNTAGT. This chain's CDR3 is CASSPRGDNTGELFF. CDR3 coding DNA: TGTGCCAGCAGCCCCCGGGGAGACAACACCGGGGAGCTGTTTTTT.

J is TRBJ2-2 and V is TRBV9, with 8 bases identical to TRBD2. The CDR3 spans 15 residues. The trim removed 3 bases at V and 4 bases at J, leaving 5 bases unmatched. The germline V gene has CDR1 SGDLS and CDR2 YYNGEE. CDR3 sequence reads: CASSGPGLGTGELFF. In DNA, the CDR3 is TGTGCCAGCAGCGGCCCGGGACTAGGCACCGGGGAGCTGTTTTTT.

The rearrangement links TRBV5-4 to TRBJ2-2; a weak D match, TRBD2 (5 bases). Trimming took off 5 bases at V and 6 bases at J, with 11 bases between the two ends. Germline V lookup: CDR1 SGHNT, CDR2 YYREEE (reference sequence). There are 13 residues in the CDR3. This CDR3 reads CASSHREAGELFF. In nucleotides, the CDR3 is TGTGCCAGCAGTCACCGGGAAGCCGGGGAGCTGTTTTTT.

This CDR3 is CASSFTLNTEAFF. CDR3 nucleotide sequence: TGTGCCAGCAGCTTCACATTGAACACTGAAGCTTTCTTT. V is TRBV11-3 and J is TRBJ1-1; D is ambiguous. Germline values: CDR1 SGHNT, CDR2 YENEEA. The CDR3 length is 13 residues. V lost 3 bases to trimming and J lost 0 bases, with 5 bases between them.